Detailed here is one T cell receptor beta chain. Its antigen is undetermined. These data originate in a study of T-cell memory formation after mild COVID-19. Study in general: Each donor largely had its own TCR clusters. The study's findings and limits: The study found contracting CD4+ clones mainly in CM and EM and contracting CD8+ clones in EMRA. Some SARS-CoV-2-responding clones were already detected in memory before infection.

cDNA libraries for TCR alpha and TCR beta, carrying sample barcodes and UMIs, came from 5'RACE with constant-segment primers. Via MiXCR, TCRdb re-called the 5' RACE reads, giving one row per CDR3 protein. The table includes about 340,000 distinct CDR3 sequences, roughly 19% detected once. Germline V lookup: CDR1 SGHTA, CDR2 FQGTGA. There are 16 residues in the CDR3. With V trimmed by 4 bases and J by 9 bases, 9 bases remained unmatched. The chain couples TRBV7-3 to TRBJ2-2, with 12 bases aligning to TRBD1. The clonotype originates from a man in his late teens or twenties who had mild COVID-19 (a few samples of this study predate the infection). Cell type and time point are not known. Sequenced: PBMCs or a T cell subset sorted from them (not recorded which). The CDR3 is CASSSLPGQGARELFF. CDR3 bases: TGTGCCAGCAGCTCCCTCCCGGGACAGGGGGCCAGGGAGCTGTTTTTT.